A selection of T cell receptor beta chains follows, all from one sample in a study of cytomegalovirus exposure and HLA in healthy donors. Libraries were prepared by immunoSEQ multiplex PCR; TCRdb keeps only in-frame clonotypes and omits some of them. The table records tens of thousands of clones, 60% to 80% of them present only once. The material sequenced was PBMCs. The receptor source for this set is a woman aged 40 to 50 in good health and CMV-seropositive. Each CDR3 is given with its conserved first and last residue. D genes are given only for firm matches. Expanded clones are given a class, and other clones once, few, many or no size at all.

D gene	V gene	CDR3 length	clone size	J gene	CDR3 protein	CDR3 DNA
NA	TRBV27	15	NA	TRBJ2-1	CASSLFRVAGNEQFF	TGTGCCAGCAGTTTATTCAGGGTTGCAGGCAATGAGCAGTTCTTC
TRBD1	TRBV19	14	NA	TRBJ1-1	CASSNEDRVTEAFF	TGTGCCAGTAGTAACGAGGACAGGGTCACTGAAGCTTTCTTT
NA	TRBV30	13	NA	TRBJ1-2	CASTQIGGGGYTF	TGTGCCTCCACCCAGATTGGGGGGGGTGGCTACACCTTC
TRBD2	TRBV5-6	15	NA	TRBJ2-3	CASSLPSGGTDTQYF	TGTGCCAGCAGCTTGCCTAGCGGGGGCACAGATACGCAGTATTTT
NA	TRBV11-2	16	NA	TRBJ2-3	CASSRRGRDNTDTQYF	TGTGCCAGCAGCCGCCGGGGCAGGGACAACACAGATACGCAGTATTTT
TRBD1	TRBV19	15	NA	TRBJ1-5	CASSIGQGAAQPQHF	TGTGCCAGTAGTATTGGGCAGGGGGCTGCTCAGCCCCAGCATTTT
TRBD1	TRBV5-6	15	NA	TRBJ1-2	CASSPTGMEMIGYTF	TGTGCCAGCAGCCCGACAGGGATGGAGATGATTGGCTACACCTTC
TRBD1	TRBV6-1	15	NA	TRBJ1-2	CASSELGTTGDGYTF	TGTGCCAGCAGTGAATTGGGAACGACAGGGGATGGCTACACCTTC
NA	TRBV30	12	NA	TRBJ2-1	CAWTGQHNEQFF	TGTGCCTGGACCGGACAACACAATGAGCAGTTCTTC
NA	TRBV9	14	NA	TRBJ1-1	CASSADSVNTEAFF	TGTGCCAGCAGCGCCGACAGTGTGAACACTGAAGCTTTCTTT
NA	TRBV10-3	13	NA	TRBJ1-4	CAISGQVNEKLFF	TGTGCCATCAGTGGGCAGGTTAATGAAAAACTGTTTTTT
TRBD2	TRBV19	15	NA	TRBJ2-1	CASSILSSGPGEQFF	TGTGCCAGTAGTATTTTGTCTAGCGGACCCGGGGAGCAGTTCTTC
NA	TRBV9	15	NA	TRBJ1-4	CASSPQGTTNEKLFF	TGTGCCAGCAGCCCTCAGGGGACAACTAATGAAAAACTGTTTTTT
NA	TRBV29-1	11	NA	TRBJ1-1	CSVQQGETAFF	TGCAGCGTGCAGCAGGGTGAGACAGCTTTCTTT
NA	TRBV27	14	once	TRBJ2-7	CASSLSNAGYEQYF	TGTGCCAGCAGTTTATCAAATGCAGGCTACGAGCAGTACTTC
TRBD1	TRBV11-2	15	NA	TRBJ1-2	CASSLRDRGEYGYTF	TGTGCCAGCAGCTTACGAGACAGGGGGGAATATGGCTACACCTTC
NA	TRBV5-1	12	NA	TRBJ1-2	CASSQSGEGYTF	TGCGCCAGCAGCCAGTCGGGGGAAGGCTACACCTTC
TRBD1	TRBV7-6	16	NA	TRBJ2-7	CASSTRRDRGPYEQYF	TGTGCCAGCAGCACCCGCCGGGACAGGGGGCCCTACGAGCAGTACTTC
TRBD2	TRBV27	14	NA	TRBJ2-7	CASAGTIASYEQYF	TGTGCCAGCGCTGGGACTATAGCTTCCTACGAGCAGTACTTC
TRBD1	TRBV27	14	NA	TRBJ2-7	CASSFGDRINEQYF	TGTGCCAGCAGTTTCGGGGACAGGATAAACGAGCAGTACTTC
TRBD2	TRBV29-1	13	NA	TRBJ2-1	CSVETGGRVEQFF	TGCAGCGTTGAAACGGGGGGGCGAGTTGAGCAGTTCTTC
NA	TRBV6-5	14	few	TRBJ2-2	CASSYSGGTGELFF	TGTGCCAGCAGTTACTCGGGCGGGACCGGGGAGCTGTTTTTT
TRBD1	TRBV6-1	14	NA	TRBJ2-3	CASSIDRAADTQYF	TGTGCCAGCAGTATAGACAGGGCCGCAGATACGCAGTATTTT
TRBD1	TRBV10-2	16	once	TRBJ1-2	CASSESQLDRGLGYTF	TGCGCCAGCAGTGAGTCTCAGCTGGACAGGGGGCTTGGCTACACCTTC
TRBD1	TRBV7-9	15	NA	TRBJ2-1	CASSRQGSGYNEQFF	TGTGCCAGCAGCCGACAGGGTTCGGGGTATAATGAGCAGTTCTTC
NA	TRBV5-1	16	NA	TRBJ2-2	CASSLGLAENTGELFF	TGCGCCAGCAGCTTGGGGCTAGCCGAGAACACCGGGGAGCTGTTTTTT
NA	TRBV5-1	12	NA	TRBJ2-5	CASSLGGEVQYF	TGCGCCAGCAGCTTGGGAGGGGAGGTCCAGTACTTC
TRBD2	TRBV7-2	15	NA	TRBJ2-7	CASRPGLAGSYEQYF	TGTGCCAGCAGGCCGGGACTAGCGGGCTCCTACGAGCAGTACTTC
NA	TRBV6-1	13	NA	TRBJ2-7	CASSEGRGVEQYF	TGTGCCAGCAGTGAAGGGAGGGGTGTCGAGCAGTACTTC
TRBD1	TRBV6-1	15	few	TRBJ1-1	CASSERDRGNTEAFF	TGTGCCAGCAGTGAAAGGGACAGGGGGAACACTGAAGCTTTCTTT
NA	TRBV28	13	NA	TRBJ1-2	CASSLPLSYGYTF	TGTGCCAGCAGTTTACCCTTGTCCTATGGCTACACCTTC